This T cell receptor beta chain originates from a study of cytomegalovirus exposure and HLA in healthy donors. Worth noting for this clone: What it binds is not known.

Study-wide findings and caveats: Cytomegalovirus association was assigned to more than 150 TCR beta chains. TCR beta chain V- and J-gene trimming was linked, in a later analysis, to a missense variant in DCLRE1C.

The PCR employed 60 Vbeta primers together with 13 Jbeta primers. Here immunoSEQ multiplex PCR was the method, and the copy in TCRdb shows in-frame clones only, minus some. The table shows about 100,000 clones, with around 80% occurring only once. The origin of this receptor is a woman aged 55-70 years in good health and CMV-seronegative. Specimen: PBMCs.

The CDR3 region is CASSYAGLQGQNEQFF. The CDR3 coding sequence is TGTGCCAGCAGTTACGCGGGGCTACAGGGGCAGAATGAGCAGTTCTTC. This chain uses TRBV6-6 with TRBJ2-1; TRBD1 is a possible D gene (7 bases). Looked up from germline, CDR1 is MNHNY and CDR2 is SVGAGI (reference sequence). The V gene lost 2 bases and the J gene lost 7 bases, with 18 bases spanning the gap. The CDR3 covers 16 residues.